This T cell receptor (beta chain) was recorded in a study of blood T cell repertoires in COVID-19. As for the study in general: T cells, B-cell-depleted T cells, or PBMCs supplied cDNA or gDNA.

The V end was cut by 0 bases, the J end by 1 base, with 10 bases between. Germline assignment: CDR1 SQVTM and CDR2 ANQGSEA. The length of the CDR3 is 16 residues. Method: immunoSEQ multiplex PCR; TCRdb's copy keeps in-frame clones and lacks some. The sample holds fewer than 450,000 clones, about 89% seen once. Specimen: peripheral blood. This chain joins TRBV29-1 and TRBJ2-6; D unresolved. The sequence derives from a woman aged 45-65 years with COVID-19, enrolled during active disease. The CDR3 loop reads CSVEDRSESGANVLTF. The CDR3 DNA reads as TGCAGCGTTGAAGATCGATCGGAGTCTGGGGCCAACGTCCTGACTTTC.